The TCR beta chain under discussion was sequenced for a study of blood T cells in healthy people across ages. The study, taken as a whole, reports: PBMCs that were unsorted prevented a conclusive naive versus antigen-experienced comparison.

CDR1 and CDR2 from the germline V gene are MNHEY and SVGAGI. V lost 7 bases and J 0 bases, leaving 16 bases between the germline ends. This CDR3 has 17 residues. The table lists this clonotype with many counts. Its antigen remains unidentified. It was with a sample-barcoded 5' primer and a J-beta primer mix that a second PCR of roughly 7 to 12 cycles was run. MiXCR, run by TCRdb on the 5' RACE reads, gives a single entry per CDR3 protein. The data show roughly 900,000 distinct CDR3 sequences, 29% seen once. The people who gave samples were healthy Caucasians from Russia, aged 6 to 90. The genes are TRBV6-5 and TRBJ2-6; D remains ambiguous. This receptor was obtained from a woman older than 75 in good health. Sequencing was performed on blood. The CDR3 reads CASTPTIGNSGANVLTF. Here the CDR3 DNA reads TGTGCCAGCACCCCGACGATAGGGAACTCTGGGGCCAACGTCCTGACTTTC.